The T cell receptor beta chain described here comes from a study of CD8+CD57+ T cells in acquired aplastic anemia. Overall study context: Each DNA sample taken from sorted CD4+ and CD8+ cells came to about 3.4 ug on average. CD4+ cell libraries from healthy donors averaged about 10.8 million reads. Points from the study as a whole: No significant patient-versus-control difference appeared in CD8+ Simpson's diversity. It was found that some 30 CD8+ CDR3 sequences were shared between patients and controls.

Genomic DNA, serving as template, underwent TCR beta VDJ and CDR3 profiling. Using its own MiXCR run on the reads, TCRdb lists one record per CDR3 protein. The table records 86,000 or so distinct CDR3 sequences, over 35% of them present only once. The CDR3 sequence is 15 residues long. Germline loops: CDR1 SGHRS, CDR2 YFSETQ. V was trimmed by 4 bases and J by 4 bases, leaving 15 bases between them. A word on this clonotype: The antigen is not known.

The sequence derives from a human donor in good health, serving as a control. V and J are TRBV5-1 and TRBJ2-1; D uncertain. The sample taken for sequencing was sorted CD4+, CD8+, or CD8+CD57+ T cells (not recorded which) from PBMCs. The CDR3, as DNA: TGCGCCAGCAGCCACACGGGCCTCGGGTACAATGAGCAGTTCTTC. It translates to CASSHTGLGYNEQFF.